The sequence of this T cell receptor beta chain was determined in a study of cytomegalovirus exposure and HLA in healthy donors. The CDR3 length is 13 residues. Germline CDR1 and CDR2: LNHDA and SQIVND (reference sequence). The trim removed 5 bases at V and 6 bases at J, leaving 5 bases unmatched. 13 Jbeta primers and 60 Vbeta primers were used for the PCR. Clones were read by immunoSEQ multiplex PCR, and TCRdb kept only the in-frame ones, dropping some. Its clone listing holds roughly 70,000 clones. The sequence was obtained from a female donor in good health and CMV-seropositive. J is TRBJ2-3 and V is TRBV19; 7 bases are a match to TRBD2. Sequencing input: PBMCs. The CDR3 sequence: CASSQGLQDTQYF. In DNA form, the CDR3 reads TGTGCCAGTAGTCAGGGACTACAGGATACGCAGTATTTT. Based on the CDR3 plus reference TRBV19 and TRBJ2-3, the full variable domain is DGGITQSPKYLFRKEGQNVTLSCEQNLNHDAMYWYRQDPGQGLRLIYYSQIVNDFQKGDIAEGYSVSREKKESFPLTVTSAQKNPTAFYLCASSQGLQDTQYFGPGTRLTVL.